The 20 T cell receptor beta chains reported below all come from one sample, sequenced in a study of cytomegalovirus exposure and HLA in healthy donors. The PCR ran on 60 Vbeta and 13 Jbeta primers. Method: immunoSEQ multiplex PCR; TCRdb's copy keeps in-frame clones and lacks some. The top ten clones hold 1.7% of a sample with 140,000 or so clones, roughly 85% of them seen once. Sequencing used PBMCs. These receptors originate from a woman aged 30 to 39 in good health and CMV-seronegative.

This chain connects TRBV4-3 to TRBJ2-7; TRBD2 is a possible D gene (5 bases). With 1 base removed from V and 4 bases from J, the gap between germline ends came to 8 bases. Germline V gives CDR1 LGHNA, CDR2 YSLEER. This CDR3 comprises 13 residues. The CDR3 protein is CASSQVRGYEQYF. CDR3 bases: TGCGCCAGCAGCCAAGTACGAGGGTACGAGCAGTACTTC.

The V call is TRBV5-6, the J call TRBJ1-2; D uncertain. CDR1 is SGHDT and CDR2 is YYEEEE in the germline V gene. The CDR3 totals 13 residues. V was shortened by 1 base and J by 3 bases, with 7 bases between the two germline ends. CDR3 nucleotide sequence: TGTGCCAGCAGCTTGACACACGACTATGGCTACACCTTC. Translating gives CASSLTHDYGYTF.

The chain links TRBV4-3 to TRBJ2-3; 9 nucleotides line up with TRBD2. After removal of 4 bases from V and 1 base from J, the junction contained 6 bases not matched to a gene. CDR3 size: 16 residues. Germline V CDR1 and CDR2: LGHNA, YSLEER. CDR3 coding DNA: TGCGCCAGCAGCCCAGCGCAGCGGGGGGGCACAGATACGCAGTATTTT. As protein: CASSPAQRGGTDTQYF.

In its sample, this clone was seen once. The chain couples TRBV5-5 to TRBJ1-1; 7 bases agree with TRBD1. Germline V gives CDR1 SGHKS, CDR2 YYEKEE (reference sequence). With 4 bases clipped from V and 6 bases from J, the junction kept 9 bases outside the gene matches. This CDR3 is 14 amino acids long. The CDR3 nucleotides read TGTGCCAGCAGCATAACCGGGACAGAGCCTGAAGCTTTCTTT. Protein sequence: CASSITGTEPEAFF.

This rearrangement joins TRBV7-8 to TRBJ1-1; 8 nucleotides match TRBD1. This CDR3 region has 16 residues. Germline trimming cut 8 bases from V and 6 bases from J; bases unmatched to any gene: 17. Germline lookup yields CDR1 SGHVS and CDR2 FQNEAQ. CDR3 sequence: CASSLLVAGGLAEAFF. In DNA, the CDR3 is TGTGCCAGCTCCCTTTTGGTCGCAGGGGGCCTTGCTGAAGCTTTCTTT. Supplemented by reference TRBV7-8 and TRBJ1-1, the full variable domain reads GAGVSQSPRYKVAKRGQDVALRCDPISGHVSLFWYQQALGQGPEFLTYFQNEAQLDKSGLPSDRFFAERPEGSVSTLKIQRTQQEDSAVYLCASSLLVAGGLAEAFFGQGTRLTVV.

The chain carries TRBV7-2 and TRBJ2-7; the match to TRBD1 covers 8 bases. The CDR3 loop spans 16 amino acids. With V trimmed by 3 bases and J by 4 bases, 11 bases remained unmatched. Germline CDR1 SGHTA, CDR2 FQGNSA. DNA of the CDR3: TGTGCCAGCAGCTTGACCAGGTCAGGGGGCAATTACGAGCAGTACTTC. Translation: CASSLTRSGGNYEQYF.

The chain joins TRBV5-4 to TRBJ2-3; 7 positions match TRBD1. Trimming removed 1 base from V and 3 bases from J; junction bases left unmatched: 8. Germline V gene lookup returns CDR1 SGHNT and CDR2 YYREEE (reference sequence). The CDR3 runs 16 residues. The CDR3 sequence is CASSLSGGRGTDTQYF. DNA of the CDR3: TGTGCCAGCAGCTTGAGTGGTGGCAGGGGGACAGATACGCAGTATTTT.

This clone was observed a few times. This chain uses TRBV6-5 with TRBJ1-2, with TRBD1 as a possible D gene (6 bases). The germline V gene has CDR1 MNHEY and CDR2 SVGAGI. This CDR3 spans 16 amino acids. V shed 0 bases and J shed 4 bases, with 15 bases lying between them. The CDR3 sequence is CASSYSMSDRTYGYTF. CDR3 nucleotide sequence: TGTGCCAGCAGTTACTCGATGTCTGACAGGACCTATGGCTACACCTTC.

The rearrangement joins TRBV6-5 to TRBJ1-2, with TRBD1 identical over 8 bases. The germline V gene encodes CDR1 MNHEY and CDR2 SVGAGI. CDR3 length: 15 amino acids. J gave up 4 bases and V 2 bases, and 6 bases lay outside the gene matches. The CDR3 DNA reads TGTGCCAGCAGTTACAAACCCGGGACAGGCTATGGCTACACCTTC. As protein: CASSYKPGTGYGYTF.

V usage is TRBV11-3 and J usage is TRBJ2-3, with 12 bases matching TRBD2. The V segment lost 5 bases and the J segment 2 bases; nucleotides outside the gene matches: 8. The germline V gene encodes CDR1 SGHNT and CDR2 YENEEA. The CDR3 is 17 amino acids. CDR3 DNA: TGTGCCAGCAGCCCCCGGACTAGCGGGACAACCACAGATACGCAGTATTTT. Translated, it gives CASSPRTSGTTTDTQYF. Full variable domain (outside the CDR3, taken from reference TRBV11-3 and TRBJ2-3): EAGVVQSPRYKIIEKKQPVAFWCNPISGHNTLYWYLQNLGQGPELLIRYENEEAVDDSQLPKDRFSAERLKGVDSTLKIQPAELGDSAVYLCASSPRTSGTTTDTQYFGPGTRLTVL.

The V and J genes are TRBV14 and TRBJ1-3; D gene uncertain. V was clipped by 5 bases and J by 4 bases, with 15 bases between them. From germline, CDR1 is SGHDN and CDR2 FVKESK. There are 15 residues in the CDR3. Here the CDR3 DNA reads TGTGCCAGCAGCACCCGGAGGAGCCGGGGAAACACCATATATTTT. Protein product: CASSTRRSRGNTIYF. Filled out from reference TRBV14 and TRBJ1-3, the complete variable domain reads EAGVTQFPSHSVIEKGQTVTLRCDPISGHDNLYWYRRVMGKEIKFLLHFVKESKQDESGMPNNRFLAERTGGTYSTLKVQPAELEDSGVYFCASSTRRSRGNTIYFGEGSWLTVV.

The chain uses TRBV5-6 and TRBJ2-1; the D gene is possibly TRBD1 (5 bases). This CDR3 contains 14 residues. V lost 4 bases and J lost 7, with 15 bases in between. From germline, CDR1 is SGHDT and CDR2 YYEEEE. The CDR3 region is CASSVPGMRNEQFF. In nucleotides, the CDR3 is TGTGCCAGCAGCGTCCCAGGGATGAGAAATGAGCAGTTCTTC. The full variable domain, in which reference TRBV5-6 and TRBJ2-1 provide the parts outside the CDR3, is DAGVTQSPTHLIKTRGQQVTLRCSPKSGHDTVSWYQQALGQGPQFIFQYYEEEERQRGNFPDRFSGHQFPNYSSELNVNALLLGDSALYLCASSVPGMRNEQFFGPGTRLTVL.

The chain carries TRBV28 and TRBJ2-7; 9 nucleotides align to TRBD1. CDR3 length: 15 residues. The ends lost 3 bases at V and 2 bases at J; junction bases unmatched: 5. Germline CDR1 and CDR2: MDHEN and SYDVKM. CDR3 DNA: TGTGCCAGCAGTTTTCCCGGGACAGGGACCTACGAGCAGTACTTC. This encodes CASSFPGTGTYEQYF.

The chain is built from TRBV5-1 and TRBJ1-2; possibly TRBD1 for D (5 bases). V was shortened by 0 bases and J by 3 bases, with 9 bases between the two germline ends. The CDR3 has 14 amino acids. CDR1 and CDR2 from the germline V gene are SGHRS and YFSETQ. CDR3 in DNA: TGCGCCAGCAGCTTGGACGTCAGGGACTATGGCTACACCTTC. This encodes CASSLDVRDYGYTF.

V gene TRBV5-1 combines with J gene TRBJ2-5; TRBD2 might be the D (6 bases). The CDR3 has 15 amino acids. Germline V gene sequence: CDR1 SGHRS, CDR2 YFSETQ. Trimming pared 3 bases from V and 5 bases from J, leaving 17 bases between. Here the CDR3 DNA reads TGCGCCAGCAGCTCCGGGGGACTGAAAGGGGAGACCCAGTACTTC. Amino acids: CASSSGGLKGETQYF.

The table lists this clone with a count of one. This rearrangement joins TRBV4-3 to TRBJ2-1; tentative D call: TRBD1 (7 bases). Germline V lookup: CDR1 LGHNA, CDR2 YSLEER. The CDR3 is made up of 15 amino acids. The V end lost 2 bases, the J end lost 7 bases, and 15 bases lay between the germline ends. CDR3 in DNA: TGCGCCAGCAGCCAATCCCCGACAGGGAGGAATGAGCAGTTCTTC. This codes for CASSQSPTGRNEQFF.

The chain couples TRBV2 to TRBJ1-1, with TRBD1 matching over 7 bases. The ends lost 11 bases at V and 4 bases at J; junction bases unmatched: 13. This CDR3 contains 14 residues. Germline loops: CDR1 SNHLY, CDR2 FYNNEI. The CDR3 coding sequence is TGTGCCGGATCAACAGGGGACGGGGGCACTGAAGCTTTCTTT. Translated, it gives CAGSTGDGGTEAFF. Supplemented by reference TRBV2 and TRBJ1-1, the full variable domain reads EPEVTQTPSHQVTQMGQEVILRCVPISNHLYFYWYRQILGQKVEFLVSFYNNEISEKSEIFDDQFSVERPDGSNFTLKIRSTKLEDSAMYFCAGSTGDGGTEAFFGQGTRLTVV.

The chain recombines TRBV9 with TRBJ1-3, with 9 bases aligning to TRBD1. Trimming removed 3 bases from V and 4 bases from J; junction bases left unmatched: 2. The CDR3 extends over 14 amino acids. Germline V gene sequence: CDR1 SGDLS, CDR2 YYNGEE. The CDR3 protein is CASSEGQGGNTIYF. The CDR3 coding sequence is TGTGCCAGCAGCGAGGGACAGGGCGGAAACACCATATATTTT.

The gene calls are TRBV7-9 and TRBJ1-6; 7 bases map to TRBD1. The germline CDR1 and CDR2 sequences are SEHNR and FQNEAQ (reference sequence). The CDR3 is 15 amino acids. V was pared by 5 bases and J by 6 bases, with 7 bases of the junction left unmatched. The CDR3 DNA reads TGTGCCAGCAGCATACGGACAGGAGCTAATTCACCCCTCCACTTT. Its protein product is CASSIRTGANSPLHF.

A single count supports this clone. The chain links TRBV2 to TRBJ2-1; TRBD1 agrees at 10 bases. V was clipped by 3 bases and J by 6 bases; unmatched bases: 11. Germline V gene data show CDR1 as SNHLY and CDR2 as FYNNEI. The CDR3 length is 17 residues. The CDR3, as DNA: TGTGCCAGCAGTGACGTCCTGGGGGACAGGGGCGGCAATGAGCAGTTCTTC. Its translation: CASSDVLGDRGGNEQFF.